This T cell receptor (beta chain) is drawn from a study of T cells in localized non-small cell lung cancer. Points from the study as a whole: Blood T cell density predicted longer survival; adjacent-lung clonality, shorter. Heterogeneity within the tumor remains possible, as just one region underwent sequencing.

V lost 7 bases, J lost 1 base, and 10 bases stayed unmatched. This CDR3 has 16 residues. Germline values: CDR1 MNHNY, CDR2 SVGAGI (reference sequence). This table comes from immunoSEQ multiplex PCR, and its TCRdb copy is limited to in-frame clones, with some not included. The data contain tens of thousands of clones, less than 95% of them singletons. This clone appeared once. Its antigen remains unidentified. This chain links TRBV6-6 with TRBJ2-7, with 10 bases matching TRBD2. This specimen consisted of peripheral blood, obtained before any cancer treatment. The origin of this receptor is a woman between 35 and 75 years old with stage I lung adenocarcinoma. As DNA, the CDR3 is TGTGCCAGCACTACCAAAGTAGCGGGAGGTTCCTACGAGCAGTACTTC. Translating it yields CASTTKVAGGSYEQYF.